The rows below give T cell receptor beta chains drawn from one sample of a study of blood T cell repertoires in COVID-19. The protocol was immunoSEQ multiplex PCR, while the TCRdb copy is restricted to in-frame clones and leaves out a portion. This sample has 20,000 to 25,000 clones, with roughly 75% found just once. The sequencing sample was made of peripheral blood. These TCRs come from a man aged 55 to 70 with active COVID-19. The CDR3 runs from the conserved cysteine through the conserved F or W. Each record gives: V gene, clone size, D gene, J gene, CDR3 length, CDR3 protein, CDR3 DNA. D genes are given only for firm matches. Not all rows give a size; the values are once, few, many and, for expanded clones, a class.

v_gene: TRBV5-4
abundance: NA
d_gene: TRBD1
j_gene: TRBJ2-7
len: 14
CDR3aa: CASSLGQGSYEQYF
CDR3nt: TGTGCCAGCAGCCTCGGACAGGGGTCCTACGAGCAGTACTTC

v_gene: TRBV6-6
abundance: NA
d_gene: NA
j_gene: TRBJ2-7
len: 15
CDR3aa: CASSSPTLTGYEQYF
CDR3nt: TGTGCCAGCAGTTCCCCCACCTTGACAGGCTACGAGCAGTACTTC

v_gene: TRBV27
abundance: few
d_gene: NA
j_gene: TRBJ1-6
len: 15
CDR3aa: CASSPSQGRNSPLHF
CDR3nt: TGTGCCAGCAGTCCCTCACAGGGAAGGAATTCACCCCTCCACTTT

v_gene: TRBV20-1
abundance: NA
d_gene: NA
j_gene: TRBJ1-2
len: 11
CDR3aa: CSAGSAYGYTF
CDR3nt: TGCAGTGCCGGGAGTGCTTATGGCTACACCTTC

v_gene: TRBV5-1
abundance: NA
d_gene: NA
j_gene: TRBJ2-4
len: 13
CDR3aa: CASSLAGTSDQYF
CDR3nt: TGCGCCAGCAGCTTGGCCGGGACAAGTGATCAGTACTTC

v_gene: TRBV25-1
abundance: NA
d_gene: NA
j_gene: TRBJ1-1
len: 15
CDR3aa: CASLSGGGWYTEAFF
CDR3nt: TGTGCCAGCCTAAGCGGGGGAGGATGGTACACTGAAGCTTTCTTT

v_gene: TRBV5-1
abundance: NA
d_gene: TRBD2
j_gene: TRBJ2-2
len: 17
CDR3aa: CASSLRTSGSGTGELFF
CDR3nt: TGCGCCAGCAGCTTGCGGACTAGCGGGAGCGGCACCGGGGAGCTGTTTTTT

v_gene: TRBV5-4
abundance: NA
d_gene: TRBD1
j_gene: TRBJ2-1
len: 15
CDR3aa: CASSLRDRVYNEQFF
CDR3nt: TGTGCCAGCAGCTTACGGGACAGGGTATACAATGAGCAGTTCTTC

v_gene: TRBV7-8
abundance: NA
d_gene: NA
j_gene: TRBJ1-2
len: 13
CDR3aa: CASSLGGQGGYTF
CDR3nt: TGTGCCAGCAGCTTAGGTGGGCAGGGTGGCTACACCTTC

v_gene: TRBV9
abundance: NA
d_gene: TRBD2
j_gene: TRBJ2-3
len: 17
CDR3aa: CASSPIPIGLATDTQYF
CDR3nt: TGTGCCAGCAGCCCAATACCTATCGGACTAGCGACAGATACGCAGTATTTT

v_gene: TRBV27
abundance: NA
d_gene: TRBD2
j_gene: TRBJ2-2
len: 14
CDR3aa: CATGGSGSSGELFF
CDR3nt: TGTGCCACCGGGGGTAGCGGGAGCTCCGGGGAGCTGTTTTTT

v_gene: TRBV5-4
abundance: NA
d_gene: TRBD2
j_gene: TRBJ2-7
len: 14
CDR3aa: CASSRTSGTYEQYF
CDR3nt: TGTGCCAGCAGTCGGACTAGCGGTACCTACGAGCAGTACTTC

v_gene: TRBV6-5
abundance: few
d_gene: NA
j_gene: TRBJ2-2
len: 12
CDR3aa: CASSLGPGELFF
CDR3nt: TGTGCCAGCAGCTTGGGGCCCGGGGAGCTGTTTTTT

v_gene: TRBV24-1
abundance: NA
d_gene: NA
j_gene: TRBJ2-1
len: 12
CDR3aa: CATGGGRNEQFF
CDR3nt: TGTGCCACAGGGGGTGGGCGAAATGAGCAGTTCTTC

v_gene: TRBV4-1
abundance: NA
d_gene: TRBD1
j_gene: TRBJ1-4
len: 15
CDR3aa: CASSQGDRGDEKLFF
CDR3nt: TGCGCCAGCAGCCAAGGCGACAGGGGGGATGAAAAACTGTTTTTT

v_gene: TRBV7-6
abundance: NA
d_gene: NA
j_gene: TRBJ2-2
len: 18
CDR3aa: CASSLGRTHAVNTGELFF
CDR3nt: TGTGCCAGCAGCTTAGGGCGGACTCACGCCGTTAACACCGGGGAGCTGTTTTTT

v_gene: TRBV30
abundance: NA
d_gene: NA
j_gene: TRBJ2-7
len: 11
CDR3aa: CAWGYSYEQYF
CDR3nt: TGTGCCTGGGGTTATTCGTACGAGCAGTACTTC

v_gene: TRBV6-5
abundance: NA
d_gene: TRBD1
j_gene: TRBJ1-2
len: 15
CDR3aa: CASRAGTGANYGYTF
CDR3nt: TGTGCCAGCAGAGCCGGGACAGGGGCTAACTATGGCTACACCTTC